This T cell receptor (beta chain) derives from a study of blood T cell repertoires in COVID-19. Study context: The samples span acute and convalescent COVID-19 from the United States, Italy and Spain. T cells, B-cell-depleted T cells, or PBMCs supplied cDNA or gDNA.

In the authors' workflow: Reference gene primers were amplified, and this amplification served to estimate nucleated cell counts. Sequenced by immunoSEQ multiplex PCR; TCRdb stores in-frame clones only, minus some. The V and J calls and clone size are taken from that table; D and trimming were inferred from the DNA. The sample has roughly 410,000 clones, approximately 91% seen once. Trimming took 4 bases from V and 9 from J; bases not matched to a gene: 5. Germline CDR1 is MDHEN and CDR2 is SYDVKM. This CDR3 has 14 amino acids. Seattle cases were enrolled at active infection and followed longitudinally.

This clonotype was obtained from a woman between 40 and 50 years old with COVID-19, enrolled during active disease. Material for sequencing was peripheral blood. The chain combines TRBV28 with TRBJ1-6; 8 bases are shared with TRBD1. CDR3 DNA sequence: TGTGCCAGCAGTTGGACAGGGCCTGGTTCACCCCTCCACTTT. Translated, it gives CASSWTGPGSPLHF. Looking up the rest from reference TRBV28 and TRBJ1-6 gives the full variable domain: DVKVTQSSRYLVKRTGEKVFLECVQDMDHENMFWYRQDPGLGLRLIYFSYDVKMKEKGDIPEGYSVSREKKERFSLILESASTNQTSMYLCASSWTGPGSPLHFGNGTRLTVT.